Shown below are 28 T cell receptor beta chains from a single sample sequenced in a study of cytomegalovirus exposure and HLA in healthy donors. The PCR had 60 Vbeta and 13 Jbeta primers. Clones were sequenced by immunoSEQ multiplex PCR, and TCRdb holds only the in-frame ones, with some missing. The sample yields 120,000 or so clones, less than 90% seen once. Sequenced: PBMCs. These receptors came from a man aged 18 to 35 in good health and CMV-seropositive.

The V and J genes are TRBV10-3 and TRBJ1-5, with D hard to call. There are 13 residues in the CDR3. The V gene's germline CDR1 is ENHRY and CDR2 SYGVKD. The V gene lost 4 bases and the J gene lost 5 bases, with 9 bases spanning the gap. The CDR3 bases are TGTGCCATCAGTGTTAGTAGAGATCAGCCCCAGCATTTT. Residues: CAISVSRDQPQHF.

This sequence joins TRBV27 and TRBJ1-1, with D perhaps TRBD1 (5 bases). This CDR3 comprises 15 residues. Trimming removed 2 bases at V and 5 bases at J, with 15 bases between. The germline V gene has CDR1 MNHEY and CDR2 SMNVEV (reference sequence). The CDR3 region is CASSLSRAGGTEAFF. The DNA for the CDR3 is TGTGCCAGCAGTTTAAGCAGGGCGGGAGGGACTGAAGCTTTCTTT.

The J gene is TRBJ2-2, the V gene TRBV2; 7 bases are shared with TRBD1. J was trimmed by 6 bases and V by 6 bases; bases with no gene match: 7. The length of the CDR3 is 14 residues. Germline V gives CDR1 SNHLY, CDR2 FYNNEI. The CDR3 spells CASSLTGPAGELFF. CDR3 DNA sequence: TGTGCCAGCAGCCTGACAGGGCCGGCCGGGGAGCTGTTTTTT.

This clone was counted a few times. The rearrangement uses TRBV4-1 and TRBJ1-1; D is ambiguous. V lost 1 base to trimming and J lost 3 bases, with 6 bases between them. The CDR3 is made up of 13 amino acids. Germline values: CDR1 MGHRA, CDR2 YSYEKL. CDR3 bases: TGCGCCAGCAGCCAAGTACGGGACACTGAAGCTTTCTTT. Translated, it gives CASSQVRDTEAFF.

The sample holds a few counts of this clone. The CDR3 coding sequence is TGTGCCAGCAGCTGGGACAATCGTAATTCACCCCTCCACTTT. Protein sequence: CASSWDNRNSPLHF. This chain connects TRBV14 to TRBJ1-6; D might be TRBD1 (6 bases). Germline CDR1 and CDR2: SGHDN and FVKESK. The CDR3 sequence is 14 residues long. V lost 5 bases, J lost 6 bases, and 11 bases lay in between.

This sequence joins TRBV6-5 and TRBJ1-2; perhaps TRBD1 as D (6 bases). There are 15 residues in the CDR3. Germline CDR1 MNHEY, CDR2 SVGAGI. The ends were cut back, 0 bases at V and 7 bases at J, with 15 bases in the middle. The CDR3 DNA reads TGTGCCAGCAGTTACTCCAGGCAGGGGAATCTTGGCTACACCTTC. Amino acids: CASSYSRQGNLGYTF.

V and J are TRBV6-5 and TRBJ1-6; D unresolved. Germline V lookup: CDR1 MNHEY, CDR2 SVGAGI. The CDR3 is made up of 12 amino acids. V shed 8 bases and J shed 11 bases, with 13 bases lying between them. CDR3 sequence reads: CASYDGVAPLHF. The CDR3 DNA sequence: TGTGCCAGCTATGATGGAGTGGCACCCCTCCACTTT.

The genes are TRBV2 and TRBJ1-3, with TRBD1 matching 9 bases. The V gene end was trimmed by 4 bases and the J gene end by 4 bases; junction bases not matched to a gene: 8. This CDR3 spans 16 amino acids. From germline, CDR1 is SNHLY and CDR2 FYNNEI. The CDR3 coding sequence is TGTGCCAGCAGTGCCCAGGGACAGGGTTACGGAAACACCATATATTTT. Its translation: CASSAQGQGYGNTIYF.

The chain has TRBV18 and TRBJ1-4, with a tentative D call TRBD1 (5 bases). Germline CDR1 KGHSH, CDR2 LQKENI. The germline V and J ends were trimmed by 6 bases and 8 bases, with 10 bases remaining between them. There are 12 residues in the CDR3. The CDR3 DNA follows: TGTGCCAGCTCCCCAGGGCAGGAAAAACTGTTTTTT. Protein: CASSPGQEKLFF.

The rearrangement links TRBV13 to TRBJ2-7, with 13 bases identical to TRBD2. The CDR3 is made up of 15 amino acids. Germline lookup yields CDR1 PRHDT and CDR2 FYEKMQ (reference sequence). V trimming: 5 bases; J trimming: 1 base; junction bases outside the gene matches: 2. CDR3: CASSRGLAGSYEQYF. CDR3 DNA: TGTGCCAGCAGCCGGGGACTAGCGGGATCCTACGAGCAGTACTTC.

The J gene is TRBJ2-5, the V gene TRBV11-1, with D possibly being TRBD2 (6 bases). CDR3 size: 14 residues. V was cut by 4 bases and J by 4 bases, with 13 bases left in between. The V gene's germline CDR1 is SGHAT and CDR2 FQDESV (reference sequence). CDR3 sequence (DNA): TGTGCCAGCAGCTCCGGGACTTACGGAGAGACCCAGTACTTC. Encoded protein: CASSSGTYGETQYF.

This chain connects TRBV4-2 to TRBJ1-2, with D unclear. This CDR3 contains 15 residues. Germline CDR1 LGHNA, CDR2 YNFKEQ. V was clipped by 1 base and J by 0 bases, with 9 bases between them. In DNA, the CDR3 is TGTGCCAGCAGCCAAGGACTTGCGCCTAACTATGGCTACACCTTC. Residues: CASSQGLAPNYGYTF.

The V gene is TRBV5-1, the J gene TRBJ2-5, with D tentatively TRBD1 (5 bases). CDR3 length: 15 amino acids. The V and J ends lost 0 bases and 2 bases respectively, with 11 bases between them. Germline CDR1 SGHRS, CDR2 YFSETQ. CDR3 coding DNA: TGCGCCAGCAGCTTGGGGGGCAGTACTCAAGAGACCCAGTACTTC. This codes for CASSLGGSTQETQYF.

This chain joins TRBV6-5 and TRBJ1-1; TRBD1 matches at 7 bases. Per the germline V gene, CDR1 is MNHEY and CDR2 is SVGAGI. The CDR3 length is 14 residues. Unmatched junction bases numbered 9, after V lost 6 bases and J lost 5 bases. CDR3 loop: CASSPDRERTEAFF. For the CDR3, the DNA is TGTGCCAGCAGCCCAGACAGGGAGCGTACTGAAGCTTTCTTT.

V gene TRBV20-1 combines with J gene TRBJ2-1; 10 nucleotides align to TRBD2. CDR1 DFQATT and CDR2 SNEGSKA come from the germline V gene (reference sequence). This CDR3 is built from 11 residues. The J segment lost 13 bases and the V segment lost 4 bases, leaving 4 bases of the junction unmatched. This CDR3 reads CSATERGGQFF. CDR3 nucleotide sequence: TGCAGTGCTACCGAGCGGGGGGGCCAGTTCTTC.

The CDR3 loop reads CASSLAEWGAGEQYF. CDR3 sequence (DNA): TGTGCCAGCAGCTTGGCCGAATGGGGCGCTGGGGAGCAGTACTTC. The rearrangement joins TRBV5-8 to TRBJ2-7; the D gene is possibly TRBD1 (5 bases). Trimming left V 0 bases short and J 7 bases short, with 17 bases between. CDR3 length: 15 residues. Germline values: CDR1 SGHTS, CDR2 YDEGEE.

This chain links TRBV5-1 with TRBJ2-2; 14 positions match TRBD2. After removal of 3 bases from V and 3 bases from J, the junction contained 4 bases not matched to a gene. CDR3 length: 17 amino acids. The germline V gene encodes CDR1 SGHRS and CDR2 YFSETQ. Here the CDR3 DNA reads TGCGCCAGCAGCTATGGGACTAGCGGGGGTTACACCGGGGAGCTGTTTTTT. This sequence encodes CASSYGTSGGYTGELFF. The full variable domain, rest sourced from reference TRBV5-1 and TRBJ2-2, is KAGVTQTPRYLIKTRGQQVTLSCSPISGHRSVSWYQQTPGQGLQFLFEYFSETQRNKGNFPGRFSGRQFSNSRSEMNVSTLELGDSALYLCASSYGTSGGYTGELFFGEGSRLTVL.

The V call is TRBV7-9, the J call TRBJ1-2, with D possibly being TRBD1 (6 bases). V lost 1 base and J 8 bases, leaving 11 bases between the germline ends. Germline CDR1 SEHNR, CDR2 FQNEAQ (reference sequence). The CDR3 runs 13 residues. CDR3 loop: CASSLGTEMGYTF. The CDR3 bases are TGTGCCAGCAGCTTAGGGACAGAGATGGGCTACACCTTC.

The chain carries TRBV2 and TRBJ1-2, with 7 bases that match TRBD1. CDR3 length equals 14 residues. Trimming removed 6 bases from V and 7 bases from J; junction bases left unmatched: 11. CDR1 is SNHLY and CDR2 is FYNNEI in the germline V gene. CDR3 amino acids: CASRGQGEKGGYTF. In nucleotides, the CDR3 is TGTGCCAGCAGGGGGCAGGGGGAGAAAGGTGGCTACACCTTC. The full variable domain, in which reference TRBV2 and TRBJ1-2 provide the parts outside the CDR3, is EPEVTQTPSHQVTQMGQEVILRCVPISNHLYFYWYRQILGQKVEFLVSFYNNEISEKSEIFDDQFSVERPDGSNFTLKIRSTKLEDSAMYFCASRGQGEKGGYTFGSGTRLTVV.

The rearrangement links TRBV30 to TRBJ2-5; D perhaps matches TRBD2 (7 bases). Per the germline V gene, CDR1 is GTSNPN and CDR2 is SVGIG (reference sequence). This CDR3 is 14 amino acids long. Trimming stripped 2 bases from V and 5 bases from J, with 15 bases between. The CDR3 sequence is CAWSYGGAGETQYF. The DNA of the CDR3 is TGTGCCTGGAGTTATGGGGGGGCCGGGGAGACCCAGTACTTC.

The chain combines TRBV11-3 with TRBJ2-3; 15 bases match TRBD2. The CDR3 is 17 amino acids. Germline CDR1 SGHNT, CDR2 YENEEA. V gave up 0 bases and J gave up 4 bases; unmatched junction bases: 2. The DNA of the CDR3 is TGTGCCAGCAGCTTAGACGGACTAGCGGGGGGGCCAGATACGCAGTATTTT. Translating gives CASSLDGLAGGPDTQYF.

To note about this clone: Other DNA sequences from this sample encode an identical CDR3 as well. The chain couples TRBV6-6 to TRBJ1-1; unclear D gene. The germline V gene has CDR1 MNHNY and CDR2 SVGAGI (reference sequence). CDR3 length: 14 residues. Here the CDR3 reads CASCYPADNTEAFF. The DNA for the CDR3 is TGTGCTAGCTGCTACCCGGCGGATAACACTGAAGCTTTCTTT.

The chain is built from TRBV6-6 and TRBJ2-3; possible D gene TRBD2, 5 bases. V shed 2 bases and J shed 2 bases, with 8 bases lying between them. Germline V gives CDR1 MNHNY, CDR2 SVGAGI (reference sequence). The CDR3 totals 14 residues. CDR3 coding DNA: TGTGCCAGCAGTTACGGAGGCCCCACAGATACGCAGTATTTT. Its protein product is CASSYGGPTDTQYF.

Of note for this clone: Additional DNA sequences in this sample encode the identical CDR3. This chain connects TRBV7-9 to TRBJ2-7; D unresolved. This CDR3 is 14 amino acids long. Trimming stripped 5 bases from V and 4 bases from J, with 15 bases between. From germline, CDR1 is SEHNR and CDR2 FQNEAQ (reference sequence). CDR3 in DNA: TGTGCCAGCAGCCCCAGGCAGGTCCCATACGAGCAGTACTTC. Amino acids: CASSPRQVPYEQYF.

A few counts support this clone. The chain employs TRBV2 and TRBJ1-2; a weak D match, TRBD1 (5 bases). This CDR3 has 12 residues. V lost 4 bases to trimming and J lost 8 bases, with 11 bases between them. Germline CDR1 is SNHLY and CDR2 is FYNNEI. CDR3 nucleotides: TGTGCCAGCAGTGCCCAGGGCAAAGGCTACACCTTC. Translation gives CASSAQGKGYTF.

V usage is TRBV5-1 and J usage is TRBJ1-6; tentative D call: TRBD1 (5 bases). V was clipped by 0 bases and J by 4 bases, with 8 bases between them. The CDR3 has 15 amino acids. CDR1 is SGHRS, CDR2 YFSETQ, per germline. Here the CDR3 reads CASSLETDYNSPLHF. In DNA form, the CDR3 reads TGCGCCAGCAGCTTGGAGACAGATTATAATTCACCCCTCCACTTT.

The rearrangement links TRBV5-1 to TRBJ1-1, with a possible D match to TRBD1 (6 bases). V dropped 0 bases and J dropped 7 bases, with 10 bases sitting between them. Germline loops: CDR1 SGHRS, CDR2 YFSETQ. CDR3 length equals 13 residues. CDR3 coding DNA: TGCGCCAGCAGCTTGGGGGGGCAGAATGAAGCTTTCTTT. This gives the protein CASSLGGQNEAFF.

The gene calls are TRBV6-5 and TRBJ1-1; a possible D gene is TRBD1 (5 bases). Between the trimmed V and J ends, which lost 5 bases and 5 bases, there was a span of 18 bases. Germline CDR1 reads MNHEY; CDR2 reads SVGAGI. The CDR3 loop spans 15 amino acids. The CDR3 DNA reads as TGTGCCAGCAGTCGGCCCGGGGGATTACGTACTGAAGCTTTCTTT. Its protein product is CASSRPGGLRTEAFF.